This T cell receptor beta chain was observed in a study of blood T cell repertoires in COVID-19. Study-wide background: The United States, Italy and Spain provided the acute and convalescent COVID-19 samples. Nucleic acid was either cDNA or gDNA, and it came from T cells, B-cell-depleted T cells, or PBMCs.

The CDR3 has 15 amino acids. V was pared by 1 base and J by 5 bases, with 4 bases of the junction left unmatched. Germline-derived CDR1 and CDR2 are SEHNR and FQNEAQ (reference sequence). Authors' processing steps: Researchers report that nucleated cell counts were estimated from reference gene primer amplification. Method: immunoSEQ multiplex PCR; TCRdb's copy keeps in-frame clones and lacks some. The V and J calls and clone size are taken from that table; D and trimming were inferred from the DNA. The sample includes 15,000 to 20,000 clones, 80% to 90% of them seen just once. The chain links TRBV7-9 to TRBJ2-5; 10 bases are shared with TRBD1. The sequence was obtained from a human donor with active COVID-19. The donor label of this sample is uncertain. Sequenced material: peripheral blood. CDR3 DNA: TGTGCCAGCAGCTTAGTTGGGACAGGGGCGGAGACCCAGTACTTC. Translation: CASSLVGTGAETQYF.